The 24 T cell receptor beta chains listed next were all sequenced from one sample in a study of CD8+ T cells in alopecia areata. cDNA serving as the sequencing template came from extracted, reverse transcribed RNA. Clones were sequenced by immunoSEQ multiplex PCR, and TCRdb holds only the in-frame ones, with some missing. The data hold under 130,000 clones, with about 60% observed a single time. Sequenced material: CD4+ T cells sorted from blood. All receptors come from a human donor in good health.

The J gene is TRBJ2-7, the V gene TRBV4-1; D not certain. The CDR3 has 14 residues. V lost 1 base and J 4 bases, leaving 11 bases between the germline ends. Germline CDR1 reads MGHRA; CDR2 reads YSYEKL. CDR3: CASSQGLDGYEQYF. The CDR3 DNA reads TGCGCCAGCAGCCAAGGATTGGACGGGTACGAGCAGTACTTC.

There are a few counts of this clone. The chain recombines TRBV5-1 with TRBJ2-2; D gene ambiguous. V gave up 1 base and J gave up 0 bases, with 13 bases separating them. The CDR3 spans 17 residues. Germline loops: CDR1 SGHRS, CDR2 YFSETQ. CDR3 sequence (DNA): TGCGCCAGCAGCTTGTCGGTAAACAGTGCGAACACCGGGGAGCTGTTTTTT. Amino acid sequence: CASSLSVNSANTGELFF.

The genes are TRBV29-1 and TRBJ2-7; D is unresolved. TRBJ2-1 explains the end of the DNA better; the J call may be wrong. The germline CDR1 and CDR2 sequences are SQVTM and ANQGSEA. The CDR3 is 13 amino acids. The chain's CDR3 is CSVETVGVGEQFF. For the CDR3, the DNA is TGCAGCGTTGAAACGGTTGGTGTGGGTGAGCAGTTCTTC.

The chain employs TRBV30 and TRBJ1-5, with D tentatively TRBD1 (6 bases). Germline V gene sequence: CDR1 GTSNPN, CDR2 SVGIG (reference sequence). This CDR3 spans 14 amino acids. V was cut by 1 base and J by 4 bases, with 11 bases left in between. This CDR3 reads CAWSGQARNQPQHF. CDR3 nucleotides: TGTGCCTGGAGTGGACAGGCGAGGAATCAGCCCCAGCATTTT.

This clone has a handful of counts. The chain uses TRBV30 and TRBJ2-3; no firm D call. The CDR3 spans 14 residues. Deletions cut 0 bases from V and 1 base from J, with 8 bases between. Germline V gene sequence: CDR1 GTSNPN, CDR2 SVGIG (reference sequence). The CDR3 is CAWSVGGGTDTQYF. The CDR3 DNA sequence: TGTGCCTGGAGTGTGGGCGGCGGCACAGATACGCAGTATTTT.

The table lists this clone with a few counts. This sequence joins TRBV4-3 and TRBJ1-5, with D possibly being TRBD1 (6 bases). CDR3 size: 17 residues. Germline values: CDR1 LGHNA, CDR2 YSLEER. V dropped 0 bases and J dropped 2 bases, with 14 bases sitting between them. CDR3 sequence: CASSQDYTTGRNQPQHF. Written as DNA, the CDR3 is TGCGCCAGCAGCCAAGACTACACGACAGGCCGCAATCAGCCCCAGCATTTT.

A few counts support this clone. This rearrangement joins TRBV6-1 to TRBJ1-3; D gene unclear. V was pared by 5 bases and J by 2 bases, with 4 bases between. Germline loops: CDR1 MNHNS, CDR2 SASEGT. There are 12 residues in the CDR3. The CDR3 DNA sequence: TGTGCCAGCAGTAGGCCTGGAAACACCATATATTTT. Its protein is CASSRPGNTIYF.

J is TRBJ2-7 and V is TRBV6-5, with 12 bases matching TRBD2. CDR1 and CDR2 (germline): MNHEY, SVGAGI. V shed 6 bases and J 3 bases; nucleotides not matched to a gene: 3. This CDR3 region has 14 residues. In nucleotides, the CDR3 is TGTGCCAGCAGAAAACTAGCGGGGGGCTACGAGCAGTACTTC. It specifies CASRKLAGGYEQYF.

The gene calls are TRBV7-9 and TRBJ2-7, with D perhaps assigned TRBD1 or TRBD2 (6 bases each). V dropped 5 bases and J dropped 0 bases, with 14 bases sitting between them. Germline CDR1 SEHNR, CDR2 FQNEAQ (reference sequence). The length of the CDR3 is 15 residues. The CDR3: CASSAGAGSSYEQYF. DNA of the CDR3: TGTGCCAGCAGCGCAGGGGCGGGGAGCTCCTACGAGCAGTACTTC.

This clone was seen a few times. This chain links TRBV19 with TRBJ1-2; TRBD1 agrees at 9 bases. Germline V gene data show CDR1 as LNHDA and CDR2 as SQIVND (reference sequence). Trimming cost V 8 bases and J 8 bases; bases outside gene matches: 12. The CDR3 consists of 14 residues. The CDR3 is CASGTVQGARGYTF. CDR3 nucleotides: TGTGCCAGTGGGACAGTACAGGGGGCGCGAGGCTACACCTTC.

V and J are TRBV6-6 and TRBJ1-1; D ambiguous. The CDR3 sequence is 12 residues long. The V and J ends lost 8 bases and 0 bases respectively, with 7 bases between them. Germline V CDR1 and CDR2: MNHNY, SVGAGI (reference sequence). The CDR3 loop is CASLVVNTEAFF. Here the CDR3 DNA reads TGTGCCAGCTTGGTCGTGAACACTGAAGCTTTCTTT.

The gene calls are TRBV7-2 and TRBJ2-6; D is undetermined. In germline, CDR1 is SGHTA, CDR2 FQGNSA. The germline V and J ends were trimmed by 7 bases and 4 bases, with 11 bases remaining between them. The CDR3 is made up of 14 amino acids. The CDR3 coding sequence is TGTGCCAGCACTCTAAGGATGGGGGCCAACGTCCTGACTTTC. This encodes CASTLRMGANVLTF.

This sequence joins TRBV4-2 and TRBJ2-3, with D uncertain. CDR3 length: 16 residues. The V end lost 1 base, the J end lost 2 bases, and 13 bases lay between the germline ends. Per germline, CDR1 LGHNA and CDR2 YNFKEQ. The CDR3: CASSQVAGAYTDTQYF. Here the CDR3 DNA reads TGTGCCAGCAGCCAAGTGGCAGGAGCCTACACAGATACGCAGTATTTT.

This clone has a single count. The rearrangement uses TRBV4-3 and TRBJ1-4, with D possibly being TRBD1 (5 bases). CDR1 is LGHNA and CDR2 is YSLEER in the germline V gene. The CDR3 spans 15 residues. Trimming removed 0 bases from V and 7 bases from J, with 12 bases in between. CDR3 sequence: CASSQDWFGAEKLFF. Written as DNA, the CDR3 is TGCGCCAGCAGCCAAGATTGGTTCGGGGCTGAAAAACTGTTTTTT.

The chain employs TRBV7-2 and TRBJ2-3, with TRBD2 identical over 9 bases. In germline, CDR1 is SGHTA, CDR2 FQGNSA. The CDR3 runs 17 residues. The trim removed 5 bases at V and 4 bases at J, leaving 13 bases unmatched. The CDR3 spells CASSPPGGGAVADTQYF. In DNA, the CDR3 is TGTGCCAGCAGCCCCCCGGGCGGGGGGGCGGTGGCAGATACGCAGTATTTT.

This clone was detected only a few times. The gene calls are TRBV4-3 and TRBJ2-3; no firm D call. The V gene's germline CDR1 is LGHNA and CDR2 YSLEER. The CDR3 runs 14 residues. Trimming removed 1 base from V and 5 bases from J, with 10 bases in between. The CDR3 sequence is CASSQAWGLDTQYF. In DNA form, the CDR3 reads TGCGCCAGCAGCCAAGCGTGGGGATTAGATACGCAGTATTTT.

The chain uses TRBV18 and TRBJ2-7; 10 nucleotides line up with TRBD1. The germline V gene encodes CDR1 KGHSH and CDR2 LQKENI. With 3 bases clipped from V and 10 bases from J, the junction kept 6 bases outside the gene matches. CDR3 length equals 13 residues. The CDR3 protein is CASSPGTGEEQYF. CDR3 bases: TGTGCCAGCTCACCCGGGACAGGGGAGGAACAGTACTTC.

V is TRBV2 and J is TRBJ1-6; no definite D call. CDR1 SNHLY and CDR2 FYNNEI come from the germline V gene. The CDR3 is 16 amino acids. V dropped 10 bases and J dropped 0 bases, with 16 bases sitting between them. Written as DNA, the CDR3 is TGTGCCACCCTCCCGGTGTCAAGCTCCTATAATTCACCCCTCCACTTT. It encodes CATLPVSSSYNSPLHF.

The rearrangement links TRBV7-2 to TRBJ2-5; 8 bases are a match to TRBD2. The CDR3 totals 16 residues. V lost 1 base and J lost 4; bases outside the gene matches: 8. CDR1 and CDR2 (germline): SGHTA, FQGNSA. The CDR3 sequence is CASSLVSGGAGETQYF. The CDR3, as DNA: TGTGCCAGCAGCTTAGTATCCGGGGGGGCAGGAGAGACCCAGTACTTC.

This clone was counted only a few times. CDR3 region: CASSPRTGGLDEQYF. DNA for the CDR3: TGTGCCAGCAGTCCACGGACAGGAGGTTTGGACGAGCAGTACTTC. The chain carries TRBV2 and TRBJ2-7, with TRBD1 matching 7 bases. CDR3 length: 15 residues. The V and J ends lost 5 bases and 5 bases, in that order; junction bases with no gene match: 12. The V gene's germline CDR1 is SNHLY and CDR2 FYNNEI.

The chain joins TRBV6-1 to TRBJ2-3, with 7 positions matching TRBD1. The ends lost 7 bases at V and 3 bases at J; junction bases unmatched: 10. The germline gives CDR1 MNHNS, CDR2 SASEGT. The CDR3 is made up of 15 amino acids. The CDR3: CASTETGVRTDTQYF. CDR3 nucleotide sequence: TGTGCCAGCACCGAAACAGGGGTTCGGACAGATACGCAGTATTTT.

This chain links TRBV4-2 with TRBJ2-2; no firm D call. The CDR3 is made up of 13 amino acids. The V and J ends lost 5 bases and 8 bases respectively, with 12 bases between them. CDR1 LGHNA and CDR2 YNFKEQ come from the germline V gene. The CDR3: CASSSSLQGELFF. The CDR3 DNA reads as TGTGCCAGCAGCTCCAGTCTTCAGGGGGAGCTGTTTTTT.

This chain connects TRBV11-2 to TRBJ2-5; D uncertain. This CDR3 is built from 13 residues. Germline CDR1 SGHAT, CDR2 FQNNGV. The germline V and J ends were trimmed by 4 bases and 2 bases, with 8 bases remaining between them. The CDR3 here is CASSSETQETQYF. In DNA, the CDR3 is TGTGCCAGCAGCTCGGAAACGCAAGAGACCCAGTACTTC. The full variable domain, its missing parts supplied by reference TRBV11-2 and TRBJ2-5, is EAGVAQSPRYKIIEKRQSVAFWCNPISGHATLYWYQQILGQGPKLLIQFQNNGVVDDSQLPKDRFSAERLKGVDSTLKIQPAKLEDSAVYLCASSSETQETQYFGPGTRLLVL.

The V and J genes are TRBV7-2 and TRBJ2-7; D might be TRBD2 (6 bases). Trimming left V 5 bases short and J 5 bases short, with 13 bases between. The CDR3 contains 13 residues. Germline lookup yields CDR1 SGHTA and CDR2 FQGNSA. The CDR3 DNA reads TGTGCCAGCAGCCCGCTAGGGAGGAACGAGCAGTACTTC. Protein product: CASSPLGRNEQYF.